In its sample, the clone carrying this TCR beta chain was seen once. Its antigen is currently unknown. PCR amplification relied on 60 Vbeta primers (plus 13 Jbeta primers). The data were produced by immunoSEQ multiplex PCR, yet TCRdb's version contains in-frame clones alone and is incomplete. The table lists roughly 160,000 clones, over 60% of them singletons. This entry is derived from a study of cytomegalovirus exposure and HLA in healthy donors. Across the whole study: Earlier work reported 110 million or so unique TCR beta sequences from approximately 180 million T cells. Broader study findings: When analyzed later, a missense DCLRE1C variant was found to be linked to TCR beta V- and J-gene trimming. Sequencing depth roughly uniform across donors was assumed in presence/absence analyses.

V lost 4 bases and J lost 8, with 6 bases in between. The CDR3 runs 11 residues. Germline CDR1 reads LNHDA; CDR2 reads SQIVND (reference sequence). The sample comprised PBMCs. This sequence originates from a girl between 5 and 17 years old in good health and CMV-seronegative. This chain joins TRBV19 and TRBJ2-1; no definite D call. The CDR3 DNA reads as TGTGCCAGTAGTAAGCCTGATGAGCAGTTCTTC. This encodes CASSKPDEQFF.